The clone carrying this T cell receptor beta chain was recorded many times. Its antigen is unidentified. Every participating donor contributed about 10 milliliters of peripheral blood through a draw. Total RNA was extracted at no less than 6 micrograms per sample. This entry comes from a study of blood T cells in healthy people across ages. Study outcomes and limitations: PBMCs were not sorted, which prevented a conclusive comparison of naive versus antigen-experienced cells. Diversity figures derived from one million T cells were judged to underestimate the true value.

With 5 bases clipped from V and 4 bases from J, the junction kept 2 bases outside the gene matches. The length of the CDR3 is 15 residues. A second PCR of 7 to 11 cycles used a sample-barcoded 5' primer and a J-beta primer mix. TCRdb re-analysed the 5' RACE reads in MiXCR, keeping a single row per CDR3 protein. The sample holds about 1.5 million distinct CDR3 sequences, 40% to 45% seen once. The source of this sequence is a woman aged 18-35 years in good health. The sequencing input was blood. This rearrangement joins TRBV12-3 or TRBV12-4 to TRBJ2-1, with 13 bases matching TRBD2. The DNA for the CDR3 is TGTGCCAGCAGTCGACTAGCGGGGGGATACAATGAGCAGTTCTTC. Amino acids: CASSRLAGGYNEQFF.